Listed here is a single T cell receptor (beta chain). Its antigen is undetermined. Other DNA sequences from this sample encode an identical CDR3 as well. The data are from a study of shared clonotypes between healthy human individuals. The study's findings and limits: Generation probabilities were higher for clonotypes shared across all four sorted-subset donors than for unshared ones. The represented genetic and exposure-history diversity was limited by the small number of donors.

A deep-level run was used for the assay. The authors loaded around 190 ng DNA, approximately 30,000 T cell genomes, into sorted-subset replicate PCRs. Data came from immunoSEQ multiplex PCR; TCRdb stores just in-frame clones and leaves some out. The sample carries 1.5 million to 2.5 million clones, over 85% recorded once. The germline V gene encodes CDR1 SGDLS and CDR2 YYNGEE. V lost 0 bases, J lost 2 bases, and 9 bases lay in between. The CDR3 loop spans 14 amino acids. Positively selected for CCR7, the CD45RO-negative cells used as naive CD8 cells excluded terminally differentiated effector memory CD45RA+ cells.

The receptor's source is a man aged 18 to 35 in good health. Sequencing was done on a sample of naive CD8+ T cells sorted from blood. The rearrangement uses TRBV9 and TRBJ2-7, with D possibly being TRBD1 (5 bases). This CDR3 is CASSVDGAAYEQYF. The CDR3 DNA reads TGTGCCAGCAGCGTAGATGGGGCCGCCTACGAGCAGTACTTC.